The clone carrying this T cell receptor beta chain was found a few times. Its antigen is not identified. The data are from a study of cytomegalovirus exposure and HLA in healthy donors. Study as a whole: The same platform used for the 666 first-cohort repertoires was also used for the 120 or so validation repertoires, as a later analysis reported. Study observations and caveats: Most TCR sequences showed up rarely, but some public TCRs showed up in many donors. Overall, roughly 170 TCR beta chains were annotated as cytomegalovirus-associated.

J was trimmed by 3 bases and V by 3 bases; bases with no gene match: 6. This CDR3 region has 15 residues. The germline V gene has CDR1 GTSNPN and CDR2 SVGIG (reference sequence). Produced via immunoSEQ multiplex PCR; TCRdb's table is partial and in-frame only. The sample has approximately 58,000 clones, 90% to 95% seen once. The chain uses TRBV30 and TRBJ2-3; TRBD2 matches at 10 bases. Source material: PBMCs. This TCR was recovered from a woman in her thirties in good health and CMV-seronegative. In nucleotides, the CDR3 is TGTGCCTGGAGCTTAGCTAGCGGGAGAACAGATACGCAGTATTTT. This codes for CAWSLASGRTDTQYF.